The 19 T cell receptor beta chains presented below share a single source sample, sequenced in a study of shared clonotypes between healthy human individuals. TCRdb's table, derived via immunoSEQ multiplex PCR, lists solely in-frame clones and lacks some. The sample has about 2 million clones, about 94% seen once. In the naive CD8 group, cells lacked CD45RO and were positively selected for CCR7, so terminally differentiated effector memory CD45RA+ cells were left out. Material for sequencing was naive CD8+ T cells sorted from blood. Source of these receptors: a man between 18 and 29 years old in good health.

V and J are TRBV29-1 and TRBJ2-1; no firm D call. The germline V and J ends were trimmed by 2 bases and 8 bases, with 10 bases remaining between them. The CDR3 has 12 residues. CDR1 and CDR2 (germline): SQVTM, ANQGSEA. Here the CDR3 reads CSVERTSDEQFF. The CDR3 nucleotides are TGCAGCGTTGAACGAACGAGTGATGAGCAGTTCTTC.

The V gene is TRBV7-9, the J gene TRBJ2-7, with TRBD1 matching 12 bases. V was clipped by 5 bases and J by 6 bases; unmatched bases: 2. CDR1 is SEHNR and CDR2 is FQNEAQ in the germline V gene (reference sequence). The CDR3 spans 13 residues. CDR3 loop: CASSGTGGPEQYF. The CDR3 region has the DNA TGTGCCAGCAGCGGGACAGGGGGCCCCGAGCAGTACTTC.

This rearrangement joins TRBV7-9 to TRBJ1-2; possible D gene TRBD1, 6 bases. The CDR3 runs 13 residues. The V gene lost 6 bases and the J gene lost 5 bases, with 13 bases spanning the gap. Germline-derived CDR1 and CDR2 are SEHNR and FQNEAQ (reference sequence). The CDR3 is CASSPDSKYGYTF. CDR3 coding DNA: TGTGCCAGCAGTCCGGACAGCAAATATGGCTACACCTTC. Based on the CDR3 plus reference TRBV7-9 and TRBJ1-2, the full variable domain is DTGVSQNPRHKITKRGQNVTFRCDPISEHNRLYWYRQTLGQGPEFLTYFQNEAQLEKSRLLSDRFSAERPKGSFSTLEIQRTEQGDSAMYLCASSPDSKYGYTFGSGTRLTVV.

The rearrangement joins TRBV6-5 to TRBJ1-2; 9 positions match TRBD1. The junction had 5 bases not matched to a gene; V was cut back by 5 bases and J by 4 bases. Germline V lookup: CDR1 MNHEY, CDR2 SVGAGI. CDR3 size: 14 residues. The CDR3 DNA reads as TGTGCCAGCAGTGAACAGGGGGCTGGCTATGGCTACACCTTC. Protein: CASSEQGAGYGYTF.

As to this clone: At one end, the junction sequence differs from germline, possibly due to a read error. This sequence joins TRBV4-2 and TRBJ2-7, with D tentatively TRBD2 (5 bases). CDR1 LGHNA and CDR2 YNFKEQ come from the germline V gene. The CDR3 sequence is 15 residues long. CDR3 coding DNA: TGTGCCAGCAGCCAAGAGGGTGAGGGCTCCCACGAGCAGTACTTC. This encodes CASSQEGEGSHEQYF.

The rearrangement uses TRBV7-9 and TRBJ2-7, with unresolved D. This CDR3 is built from 13 residues. V lost 3 bases to trimming and J lost 6 bases, with 12 bases between them. The V gene's germline CDR1 is SEHNR and CDR2 FQNEAQ (reference sequence). CDR3 amino acids: CASSFDLTGEQYF. The CDR3 nucleotides are TGTGCCAGCAGCTTTGACCTAACCGGCGAGCAGTACTTC.

The rearrangement joins TRBV15 to TRBJ2-1; the match to TRBD2 covers 8 bases. The CDR3 has 15 amino acids. Germline V gene lookup returns CDR1 LNHNV and CDR2 YYDKDF (reference sequence). With 0 bases clipped from V and 10 bases from J, the junction kept 8 bases outside the gene matches. CDR3 nucleotide sequence: TGTGCCACCAGCAGAGATAGGAGTAGCGGGACAGAGCAGTTCTTC. Its protein product is CATSRDRSSGTEQFF.

V is TRBV6-5 and J is TRBJ2-1; D is possibly TRBD1 (6 bases). The germline gives CDR1 MNHEY, CDR2 SVGAGI. This CDR3 is 15 amino acids long. V was clipped by 4 bases and J by 6 bases, with 16 bases between them. The CDR3 spells CASSSGDPSTNEQFF. The DNA of the CDR3 is TGTGCCAGCAGTTCAGGGGACCCCTCGACCAATGAGCAGTTCTTC.

The V gene is TRBV12-5, the J gene TRBJ2-5; D is unresolved. From germline, CDR1 is LGHNT and CDR2 FRNRAP. Trimming left V 6 bases short and J 5 bases short, with 13 bases between. The CDR3 loop spans 13 amino acids. CDR3 DNA sequence: TGTGCTAGTGGGGGCGGAATTGAGGAGACCCAGTACTTC. This codes for CASGGGIEETQYF. Filled out from reference TRBV12-5 and TRBJ2-5, the complete variable domain reads DARVTQTPRHKVTEMGQEVTMRCQPILGHNTVFWYRQTMMQGLELLAYFRNRAPLDDSGMPKDRFSAEMPDATLATLKIQPSEPRDSAVYFCASGGGIEETQYFGPGTRLLVL.

The J gene is TRBJ1-1, the V gene TRBV5-6; the match to TRBD1 covers 8 bases. Looked up from germline, CDR1 is SGHDT and CDR2 is YYEEEE. The J segment lost 0 bases and the V segment lost 3 bases, leaving 4 bases of the junction unmatched. The CDR3 has 15 residues. The CDR3 DNA follows: TGTGCCAGCAGCTCCTGGACAGGGATGAACACTGAAGCTTTCTTT. Its translation is CASSSWTGMNTEAFF.

This clone turned up a few times. The chain has TRBV7-9 and TRBJ1-2; 7 bases are shared with TRBD1. V shed 5 bases and J 3 bases; nucleotides not matched to a gene: 3. The CDR3 is 13 amino acids. Germline V gene sequence: CDR1 SEHNR, CDR2 FQNEAQ (reference sequence). Here the CDR3 reads CASSHTGDYGYTF. CDR3 DNA: TGTGCCAGCAGCCATACAGGGGACTATGGCTACACCTTC.

This clone is a singleton in its sample. The V and J genes are TRBV19 and TRBJ2-3; D is perhaps TRBD2 (6 bases). CDR3 size: 14 residues. Between the trimmed V and J ends, which lost 7 bases and 1 base, there was a span of 12 bases. Germline-derived CDR1 and CDR2 are LNHDA and SQIVND (reference sequence). The CDR3 nucleotides are TGTGCCAGTACAAGGGAGGCAGGCACAGATACGCAGTATTTT. Its protein product is CASTREAGTDTQYF.

The chain has TRBV2 and TRBJ2-3; D ambiguous. Germline V gene lookup returns CDR1 SNHLY and CDR2 FYNNEI. The V end lost 1 base, the J end lost 3 bases, and 11 bases lay between the germline ends. This CDR3 region has 15 residues. The CDR3 region is CASSEGLTATDTQYF. The CDR3 nucleotides read TGTGCCAGCAGTGAAGGCCTTACGGCGACAGATACGCAGTATTTT. Full variable domain (outside the CDR3, taken from reference TRBV2 and TRBJ2-3): EPEVTQTPSHQVTQMGQEVILRCVPISNHLYFYWYRQILGQKVEFLVSFYNNEISEKSEIFDDQFSVERPDGSNFTLKIRSTKLEDSAMYFCASSEGLTATDTQYFGPGTRLTVL.

The chain is built from TRBV27 and TRBJ2-1, with D perhaps TRBD1 (7 bases). The length of the CDR3 is 16 residues. CDR1 and CDR2 from the germline V gene are MNHEY and SMNVEV (reference sequence). The V gene lost 5 bases and the J gene lost 3 bases, with 17 bases spanning the gap. CDR3 bases: TGTGCCAGCAGTCTGACGGACCAGGGGGGCTACAATGAGCAGTTCTTC. The encoded protein is CASSLTDQGGYNEQFF.

This clone was counted once. CDR3 sequence reads: CASSPVIGSYNEQFF. CDR3 in DNA: TGTGCCAGCAGCCCCGTAATCGGCTCCTACAATGAGCAGTTCTTC. J is TRBJ2-1 and V is TRBV7-8, with D uncertain. CDR1 is SGHVS, CDR2 FQNEAQ, per germline. V was trimmed by 5 bases and J by 0 bases, leaving 11 bases between them. The CDR3 has 15 amino acids.

The V call is TRBV4-3, the J call TRBJ2-4; no clear D. Germline V gene data show CDR1 as LGHNA and CDR2 as YSLEER. V lost 0 bases to trimming and J lost 0 bases, with 9 bases between them. The CDR3 has 16 amino acids. This chain's CDR3 is CASSQDDGEAKNIQYF. CDR3 DNA sequence: TGCGCCAGCAGCCAAGATGATGGGGAAGCCAAAAACATTCAGTACTTC.

CDR3 region: CASPKGHGDYTF. The CDR3 DNA reads TGTGCCAGCCCGAAAGGGCACGGAGACTACACCTTC. This chain joins TRBV27 and TRBJ1-2; D gene unclear. The V end lost 8 bases, the J end lost 10 bases, and 17 bases lay between the germline ends. Germline V gives CDR1 MNHEY, CDR2 SMNVEV (reference sequence). This CDR3 contains 12 residues.

The chain joins TRBV6-5 to TRBJ2-7, with D perhaps TRBD2 (6 bases). V was cut by 2 bases and J by 9 bases, with 14 bases left in between. CDR3 size: 13 residues. CDR1 is MNHEY and CDR2 is SVGAGI in the germline V gene. The CDR3 DNA follows: TGTGCCAGCAGTTACGGCGGAGGGACCGGGCAGTACTTC. Amino acids: CASSYGGGTGQYF.

The V and J genes are TRBV27 and TRBJ2-2; D gene ambiguous. Per germline, CDR1 MNHEY and CDR2 SMNVEV (reference sequence). V dropped 2 bases and J dropped 3 bases, with 7 bases sitting between them. The CDR3 loop spans 14 amino acids. CDR3 sequence: CASSLTSYTGELFF. The CDR3 DNA reads TGTGCCAGCAGTTTAACGAGTTACACCGGGGAGCTGTTTTTT.